This T cell receptor (beta chain) was identified in a study of blood T cells in healthy people across ages. This clonotype was counted at least ten times. Samples had at least 6.5 million PBMCs isolated from them. The germline V gene has CDR1 SGHTA and CDR2 FQGTGA. The V and J ends lost 3 bases and 3 bases, in that order; junction bases with no gene match: 6. The CDR3 runs to 16 residues. A sample-barcoded 5' primer and a J-beta primer mix were used in a second PCR of roughly 7 to 11 cycles. TCRdb fed the 5' RACE reads into MiXCR, producing one record per CDR3 protein. This table holds roughly 560,000 distinct CDR3 sequences, around 24% found once. This sample was shared with a second study, whose subject was T cells of mothers and their children.

V usage is TRBV7-3 and J usage is TRBJ2-1; TRBD2 matches at 9 bases. This receptor was identified in a boy between 5 and 17 years old in good health. The sequenced sample consisted of blood. For the CDR3, the DNA is TGTGCCAGCAGCTTCGGGCCTAGCGGGGTCTACAATGAGCAGTTCTTC. As protein: CASSFGPSGVYNEQFF. Full variable domain (remainder filled in from reference TRBV7-3 and TRBJ2-1): GAGVSQTPSNKVTEKGKYVELRCDPISGHTALYWYRQSLGQGPEFLIYFQGTGAADDSGLPNDRFFAVRPEGSVSTLKIQRTERGDSAVYLCASSFGPSGVYNEQFFGPGTRLTVL.